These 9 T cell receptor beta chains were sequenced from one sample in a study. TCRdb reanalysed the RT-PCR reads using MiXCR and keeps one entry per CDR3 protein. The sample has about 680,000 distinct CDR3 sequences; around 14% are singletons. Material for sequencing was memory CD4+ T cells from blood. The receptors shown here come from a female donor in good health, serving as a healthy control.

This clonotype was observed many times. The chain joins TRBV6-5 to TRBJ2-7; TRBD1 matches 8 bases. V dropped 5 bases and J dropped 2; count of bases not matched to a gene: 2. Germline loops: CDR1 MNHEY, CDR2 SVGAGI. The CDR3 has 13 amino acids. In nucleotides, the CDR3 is TGTGCCAGCAGTAAGACAGGGGCCTACGAGCAGTACTTC. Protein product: CASSKTGAYEQYF.

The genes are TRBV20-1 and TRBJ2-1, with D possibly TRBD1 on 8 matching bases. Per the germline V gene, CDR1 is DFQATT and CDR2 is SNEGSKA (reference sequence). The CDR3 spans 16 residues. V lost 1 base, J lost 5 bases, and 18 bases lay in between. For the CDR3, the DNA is TGCAGTGCTAGAGTGCCGAACAGGGGGGGGAACAATGAGCAGTTCTTC. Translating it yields CSARVPNRGGNNEQFF.

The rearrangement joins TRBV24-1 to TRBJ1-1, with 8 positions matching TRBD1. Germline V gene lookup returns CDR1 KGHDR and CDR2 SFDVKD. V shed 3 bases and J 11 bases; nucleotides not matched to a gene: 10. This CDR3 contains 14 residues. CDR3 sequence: CATSDRTGSVGAFF. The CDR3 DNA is TGTGCCACCAGTGATCGGACAGGGAGTGTCGGGGCTTTCTTT.

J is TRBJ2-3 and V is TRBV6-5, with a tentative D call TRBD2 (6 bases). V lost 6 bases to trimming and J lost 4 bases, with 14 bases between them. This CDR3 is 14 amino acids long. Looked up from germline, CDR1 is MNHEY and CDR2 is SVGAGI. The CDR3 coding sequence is TGTGCCAGCAGCCCGACGAGGGAGGCAGATACGCAGTATTTT. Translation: CASSPTREADTQYF.

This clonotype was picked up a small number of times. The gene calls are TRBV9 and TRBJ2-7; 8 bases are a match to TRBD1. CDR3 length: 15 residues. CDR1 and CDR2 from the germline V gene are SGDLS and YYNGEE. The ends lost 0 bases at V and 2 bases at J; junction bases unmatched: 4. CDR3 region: CASSVDRTGPYEQYF. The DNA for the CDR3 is TGTGCCAGCAGCGTAGACAGGACAGGGCCCTACGAGCAGTACTTC.

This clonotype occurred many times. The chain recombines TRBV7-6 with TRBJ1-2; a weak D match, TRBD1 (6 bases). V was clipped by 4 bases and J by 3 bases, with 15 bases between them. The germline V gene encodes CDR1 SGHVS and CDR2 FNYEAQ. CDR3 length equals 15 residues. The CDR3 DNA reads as TGTGCCAGCAGCTCACCCGGACAGATTGACTATGGCTACACCTTC. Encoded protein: CASSSPGQIDYGYTF.

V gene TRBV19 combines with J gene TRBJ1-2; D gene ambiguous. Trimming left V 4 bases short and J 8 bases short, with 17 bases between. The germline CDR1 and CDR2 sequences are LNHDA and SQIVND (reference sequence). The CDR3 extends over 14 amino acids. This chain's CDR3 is CASSTGWQAEGYTF. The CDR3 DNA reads TGTGCCAGTAGTACGGGATGGCAGGCCGAGGGCTACACCTTC.

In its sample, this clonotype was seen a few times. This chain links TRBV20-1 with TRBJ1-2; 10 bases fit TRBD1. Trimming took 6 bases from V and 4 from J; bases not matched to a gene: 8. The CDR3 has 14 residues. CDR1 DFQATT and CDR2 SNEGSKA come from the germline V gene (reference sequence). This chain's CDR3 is CSAAQTGGGYGYTF. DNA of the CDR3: TGCAGTGCCGCACAGACAGGGGGCGGCTATGGCTACACCTTC.

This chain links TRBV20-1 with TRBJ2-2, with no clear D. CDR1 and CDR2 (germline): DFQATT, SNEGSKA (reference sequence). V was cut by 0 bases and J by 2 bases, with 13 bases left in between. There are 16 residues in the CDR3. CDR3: CSARDLGTVNTGELFF. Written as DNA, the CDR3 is TGCAGTGCTAGAGATCTGGGAACAGTTAACACCGGGGAGCTGTTTTTT.